The entry below gives a single T cell receptor beta chain sequence along with its context. Its antigen is unknown. Trimming removed 1 base from V and 0 bases from J, with 14 bases in between. Germline V gene lookup returns CDR1 SGHAT and CDR2 FQNNGV. CDR3 length equals 17 residues. This specimen comes from a study of vaccination effects on CD4 cells after COVID-19. Study-wide context: The second dose preceded post-vaccine samples by a median of 72 days.

Assay used: immunoSEQ multiplex PCR; TCRdb lists only in-frame clones, some missing. The profile shows about 24,000 clones, roughly 79% of them singletons. Viral peptide pools were used in the ViraFEST assay to expand antigen-specific CD4+ T cells, and sequencing came afterward. Culturing for 10 days preceded CD4+ T cell isolation. BNT162b2 vaccine or mRNA-1273 vaccine was given to participants in two doses. People in the vaccine group had not been infected with SARS-CoV-2 before, and their nucleocapsid antibodies were negative. IL-2 medium took the place of half the medium on both days 3 and 7. Study-level points and caveats: Only 1 of 255 vaccine-induced clones from healthy vaccinees cross-reacted with common cold coronaviruses.

The V gene is TRBV11-2, the J gene TRBJ2-3, with D tentatively TRBD1 (5 bases). The origin of this receptor is a human donor who received a COVID-19 vaccine. Some clones in this sample may be carry-over from other donors' samples. The starting material was CD4+ T cells from PBMCs cultured with SARS-CoV-2 spike peptides, obtained after COVID-19 vaccination. The CDR3: CASSLGQGAYSTDTQYF. CDR3 nucleotide sequence: TGTGCCAGCAGCTTAGGGCAAGGGGCCTATAGCACAGATACGCAGTATTTT.